Here is one T cell receptor (beta chain) with its context. Under the authors' procedure: Counts of nucleated cells, estimated from reference gene primer amplification, were obtained. TCRdb's copy holds only in-frame clones and misses some; the assay was immunoSEQ multiplex PCR. That table furnishes V, J and clone size, whereas the DNA furnished D and trimming. The table shows roughly 120,000 clones, with more than 60% occurring only once. This sample was included in a study of blood T cell repertoires in COVID-19. Study-level information: The origin of the acute and convalescent COVID-19 samples was the United States, Italy and Spain. Sources were T cells, B-cell-depleted T cells, or PBMCs; the material itself was cDNA or gDNA.

The CDR3 spans 15 residues. V was shortened by 2 bases and J by 5 bases, with 16 bases between the two germline ends. From germline, CDR1 is GTSNPN and CDR2 SVGIG (reference sequence). Sequencing was done on a sample of peripheral blood. The chain couples TRBV30 to TRBJ1-3, with D possibly being TRBD1 (5 bases). This clonotype originated in a man between 65 and 79 years old with acute or convalescent COVID-19. CDR3 residues: CAWSTLGGVRNTIYF. The DNA of the CDR3 is TGTGCCTGGAGTACCCTCGGGGGAGTAAGAAACACCATATATTTT.